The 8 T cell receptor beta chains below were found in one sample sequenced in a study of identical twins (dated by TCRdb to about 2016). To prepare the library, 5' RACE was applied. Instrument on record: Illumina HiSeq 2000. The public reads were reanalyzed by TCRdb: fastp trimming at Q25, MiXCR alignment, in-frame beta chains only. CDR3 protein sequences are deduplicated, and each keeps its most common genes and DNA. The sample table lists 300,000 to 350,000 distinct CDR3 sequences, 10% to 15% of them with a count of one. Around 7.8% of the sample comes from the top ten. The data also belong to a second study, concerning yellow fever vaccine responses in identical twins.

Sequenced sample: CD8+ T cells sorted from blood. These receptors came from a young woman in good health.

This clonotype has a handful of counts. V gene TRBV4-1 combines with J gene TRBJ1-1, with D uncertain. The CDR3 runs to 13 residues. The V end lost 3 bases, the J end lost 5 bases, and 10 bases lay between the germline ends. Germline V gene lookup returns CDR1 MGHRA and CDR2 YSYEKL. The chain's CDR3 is CASSQEQRTEAFF. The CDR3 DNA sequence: TGCGCCAGCAGCCAGGAACAGCGGACTGAAGCTTTCTTT.

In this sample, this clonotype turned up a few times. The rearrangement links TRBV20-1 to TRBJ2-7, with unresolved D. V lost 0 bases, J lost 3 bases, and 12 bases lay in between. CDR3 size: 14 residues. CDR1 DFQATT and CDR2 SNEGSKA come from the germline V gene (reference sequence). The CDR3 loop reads CSARDISTHYEQYF. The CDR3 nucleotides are TGCAGTGCTAGAGACATTTCGACACACTACGAGCAGTACTTC.

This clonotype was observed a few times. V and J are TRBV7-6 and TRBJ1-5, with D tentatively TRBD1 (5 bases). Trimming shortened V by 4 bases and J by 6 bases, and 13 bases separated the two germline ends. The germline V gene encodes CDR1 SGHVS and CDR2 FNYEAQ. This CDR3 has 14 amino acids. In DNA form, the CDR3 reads TGTGCCAGCAGCTCCAGTGGGGCAAGTCAGCCCCAGCATTTT. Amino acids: CASSSSGASQPQHF.

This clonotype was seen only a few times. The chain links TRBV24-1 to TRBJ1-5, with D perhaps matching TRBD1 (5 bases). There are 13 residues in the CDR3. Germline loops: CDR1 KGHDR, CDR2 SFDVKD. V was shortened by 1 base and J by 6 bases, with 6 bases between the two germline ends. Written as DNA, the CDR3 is TGTGCCACCAGTGATTTCGGGGGTCAGCCCCAGCATTTT. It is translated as CATSDFGGQPQHF.

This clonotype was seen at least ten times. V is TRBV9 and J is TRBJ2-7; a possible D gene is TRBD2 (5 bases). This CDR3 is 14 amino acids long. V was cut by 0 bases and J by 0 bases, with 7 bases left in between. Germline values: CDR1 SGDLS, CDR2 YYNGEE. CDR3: CASSVGGSSYEQYF. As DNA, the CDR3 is TGTGCCAGCAGCGTAGGAGGGAGCTCCTACGAGCAGTACTTC.

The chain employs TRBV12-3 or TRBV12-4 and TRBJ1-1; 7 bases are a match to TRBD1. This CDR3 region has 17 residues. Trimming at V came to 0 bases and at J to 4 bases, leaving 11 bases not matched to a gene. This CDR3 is CASSLARILGGFTEAFF. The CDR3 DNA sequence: TGTGCCAGCAGTTTAGCGCGCATTTTAGGGGGCTTCACTGAAGCTTTCTTT.

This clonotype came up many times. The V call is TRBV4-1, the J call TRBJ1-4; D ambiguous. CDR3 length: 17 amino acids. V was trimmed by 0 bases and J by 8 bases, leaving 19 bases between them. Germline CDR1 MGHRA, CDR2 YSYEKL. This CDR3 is CASSQEALWGGDEKLFF. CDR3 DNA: TGCGCCAGCAGCCAAGAAGCTTTATGGGGAGGCGACGAAAAACTGTTTTTT.

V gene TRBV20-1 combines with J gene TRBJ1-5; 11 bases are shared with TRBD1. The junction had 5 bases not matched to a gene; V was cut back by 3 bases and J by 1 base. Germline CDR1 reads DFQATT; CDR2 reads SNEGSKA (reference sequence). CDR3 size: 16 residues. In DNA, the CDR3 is TGCAGTGCTAGGGACAGGGGGCAGGGGAGCAATCAGCCCCAGCATTTT. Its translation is CSARDRGQGSNQPQHF.